The clone carrying this T cell receptor (beta chain) was seen at least ten times. What it recognizes is unknown. It was considered stable Graves' hyperthyroidism when ophthalmopathy did not progress within 18 months. A patient was excluded if there was uncontrolled infection, other autoimmune disease, pregnancy or lactation. Each diagnosis was grounded in clinical symptoms, serum thyroxine and TRAb, thyroid ultrasound, and orbital computed tomography. Amplification of TCR beta CDR3 regions was performed using RNA transcripts as template. When the TCR CDR3 underwent first-round RT-PCR, the HTBI primer set was used. TCRdb processed the multiplex PCR reads anew with MiXCR; each CDR3 protein has one entry. The sample holds about 180,000 distinct CDR3 sequences, around 15% seen once. These data originate in a study of T cells in Graves' hyperthyroidism and ophthalmopathy. Findings and limits, study-wide: Appearing also in blood were most of the thyroid clonotypes expanded above 0.001.

The TCR originated in a woman aged 50 to 65 with Graves' hyperthyroidism. Specimen: blood.

The chain's CDR3 is CSAPPYRGSGDTEAFF. In nucleotides, the CDR3 is TGCAGTGCTCCCCCTTACAGGGGTAGTGGGGACACTGAAGCTTTCTTT. The chain combines TRBV20-1 with TRBJ1-1; 7 bases match TRBD1. Germline loops: CDR1 DFQATT, CDR2 SNEGSKA (reference sequence). The CDR3 has 16 residues. V lost 5 bases and J lost 3; bases outside the gene matches: 15.